The 9 T cell receptor beta chains below all came from one sample that was sequenced in a study of T cells in Graves' hyperthyroidism and ophthalmopathy. Researchers took RNA transcripts and amplified the TCR beta CDR3 regions from them. During a first-round RT-PCR of the TCR CDR3, the HTBI primer set was used. TCRdb fed the multiplex PCR reads into MiXCR, producing one record per CDR3 protein. The table has some 500,000 distinct CDR3 sequences, roughly a quarter seen once. Material: blood. The receptors originated from a woman aged 30 to 39 with Graves' ophthalmopathy.

This clonotype has at least ten counts. The chain combines TRBV2 with TRBJ2-7; 7 bases align to TRBD1. V shed 2 bases and J 7 bases; nucleotides not matched to a gene: 11. Looked up from germline, CDR1 is SNHLY and CDR2 is FYNNEI. The CDR3 runs 15 residues. The DNA for the CDR3 is TGTGCCAGCAGTGAAATACGGTCCCAGGGGGTGGAGCAGTACTTC. It yields the protein CASSEIRSQGVEQYF. The full variable domain, rest sourced from reference TRBV2 and TRBJ2-7, is EPEVTQTPSHQVTQMGQEVILRCVPISNHLYFYWYRQILGQKVEFLVSFYNNEISEKSEIFDDQFSVERPDGSNFTLKIRSTKLEDSAMYFCASSEIRSQGVEQYFGPGTRLTVT.

This clonotype occurred many times. The J gene is TRBJ2-5, the V gene TRBV30, with 10 bases lining up with TRBD2. This CDR3 comprises 15 residues. J lost 5 bases, V lost 2 bases, and 8 bases had no gene match. The germline V gene encodes CDR1 GTSNPN and CDR2 SVGIG (reference sequence). For the CDR3, the DNA is TGTGCCTGGAGTACCCGGACTAGCGGTCTGGAGACCCAGTACTTC. Translated: CAWSTRTSGLETQYF.

The chain is built from TRBV7-8 and TRBJ2-7; TRBD2 is a possible D gene (5 bases). The CDR3 sequence is 15 residues long. Trimming shortened V by 2 bases and J by 0 bases, and 11 bases separated the two germline ends. Germline assignment: CDR1 SGHVS and CDR2 FQNEAQ. The CDR3 spells CASSLFLGSSYEQYF. In DNA, the CDR3 is TGTGCCAGCAGCTTATTTTTGGGGAGCTCCTACGAGCAGTACTTC.

In this sample, this clonotype turned up many times. This chain connects TRBV12-3 or TRBV12-4 to TRBJ1-1, with D possibly matching TRBD1 (5 bases). Deletions cut 5 bases from V and 4 bases from J, with 14 bases between. The CDR3 runs 14 residues. DNA for the CDR3: TGTGCCAGCAGTCCCGGGACCCATCTCACTGAAGCTTTCTTT. This codes for CASSPGTHLTEAFF.

The sample holds many counts of this clonotype. The V gene is TRBV9, the J gene TRBJ1-2; 9 bases are a match to TRBD1. The germline V gene encodes CDR1 SGDLS and CDR2 YYNGEE. V lost 3 bases and J lost 0; bases outside the gene matches: 3. The CDR3 is made up of 15 amino acids. In DNA, the CDR3 is TGTGCCAGCAGCGCCCGGACAGGGGCTAACTATGGCTACACCTTC. Translation: CASSARTGANYGYTF.

This clonotype was counted at least ten times. The chain links TRBV3-1 to TRBJ1-2; TRBD1 matches 8 bases. The CDR3 runs 14 residues. J was trimmed by 4 bases and V by 6 bases; bases with no gene match: 7. Germline V gene lookup returns CDR1 LGHDT and CDR2 YNNKEL (reference sequence). The CDR3, as DNA: TGTGCCAGCAGTCCTTTTACAGGGGGCTATGGCTACACCTTC. Protein sequence: CASSPFTGGYGYTF.

This clonotype has a handful of counts. This chain links TRBV7-8 with TRBJ2-2, with D unresolved. The V gene lost 2 bases and the J gene lost 6 bases, with 10 bases spanning the gap. This CDR3 spans 14 amino acids. Germline-derived CDR1 and CDR2 are SGHVS and FQNEAQ. CDR3 DNA sequence: TGTGCCAGCAGCTTAAGGAGTTTGTCCGGGGAGCTGTTTTTT. As protein: CASSLRSLSGELFF.

This clonotype was counted a few times. The chain links TRBV12-3 or TRBV12-4 to TRBJ2-7; D tentatively fits TRBD1 or TRBD2 (5 bases each). This CDR3 is built from 13 residues. V was clipped by 6 bases and J by 3 bases, with 12 bases between them. The CDR3 spells CASSRSGHYEQYF. The CDR3 DNA follows: TGTGCCAGCAGCCGGTCGGGGCACTACGAGCAGTACTTC.

This sequence joins TRBV6-1 and TRBJ1-1; D remains unclear. The CDR3 totals 15 residues. Per the germline V gene, CDR1 is MNHNS and CDR2 is SASEGT. The ends were cut back, 1 base at V and 2 bases at J, with 11 bases in the middle. The CDR3 loop reads CASSEVRAGNTEAFF. In DNA, the CDR3 is TGTGCCAGCAGTGAAGTGAGGGCGGGAAACACTGAAGCTTTCTTT.